The 10 T cell receptor beta chains in this list originate from one sample, sequenced in a study of T cell responses to AZD1222 COVID-19 vaccine. Sequencing used immunoSEQ multiplex PCR; TCRdb keeps in-frame clones, though not all of them. The sample comprises 120,000 to 150,000 clones, approximately 88% of which are singletons, and approximately 3% rests with the top ten. The sequences come from peripheral blood, collected on day 0 of AZD1222 vaccination. The receptor source for this set is an adult in good health.

The chain carries TRBV2 and TRBJ2-5; 11 bases agree with TRBD2. V trimming: 5 bases; J trimming: 4 bases; junction bases outside the gene matches: 9. CDR3 length: 16 residues. Germline CDR1 reads SNHLY; CDR2 reads FYNNEI. This CDR3 reads CASSPYSSGGRETQYF. The CDR3, as DNA: TGTGCCAGCAGTCCCTATTCTAGCGGGGGGCGAGAGACCCAGTACTTC.

J is TRBJ2-3 and V is TRBV7-3; D uncertain. Germline CDR1 SGHTA, CDR2 FQGTGA. The CDR3 length is 13 residues. V was shortened by 3 bases and J by 6 bases, with 10 bases between the two germline ends. CDR3 sequence reads: CASSFGSTDTQYF. CDR3 sequence (DNA): TGTGCCAGCAGCTTCGGGTCGACGGATACGCAGTATTTT.

This rearrangement joins TRBV11-2 to TRBJ2-5; a weak D match, TRBD2 (7 bases). CDR3 length equals 14 residues. The V and J ends lost 5 bases and 4 bases respectively, with 14 bases between them. Germline V gives CDR1 SGHAT, CDR2 FQNNGV. CDR3 nucleotides: TGTGCCAGCAGCGGATGGGGGGGCATAGAGACCCAGTACTTC. This gives the protein CASSGWGGIETQYF.

The genes are TRBV9 and TRBJ1-4; unclear D gene. Deletions cut 3 bases from V and 5 bases from J, with 14 bases between. The CDR3 runs to 15 residues. CDR1 and CDR2 from the germline V gene are SGDLS and YYNGEE. CDR3 sequence: CASSADTTGNEKLFF. In DNA, the CDR3 is TGTGCCAGCAGCGCCGACACTACTGGCAATGAAAAACTGTTTTTT.

J is TRBJ1-4 and V is TRBV6-5; tentatively, D is TRBD1 (6 bases). The V and J ends lost 2 bases and 4 bases respectively, with 14 bases between them. This CDR3 region has 16 residues. Germline CDR1 reads MNHEY; CDR2 reads SVGAGI. Here the CDR3 reads CASSYPRRGDNEKLFF. The CDR3 DNA reads TGTGCCAGCAGTTACCCCCGAAGGGGGGATAATGAAAAACTGTTTTTT.

This clone has a handful of counts. The chain joins TRBV4-2 to TRBJ2-1, with 12 nucleotides matching TRBD2. CDR3 length equals 15 residues. Germline loops: CDR1 LGHNA, CDR2 YNFKEQ. Unmatched junction bases numbered 3, after V lost 4 bases and J lost 5 bases. CDR3 sequence reads: CASSPTSGGNNEQFF. CDR3 bases: TGTGCCAGCAGCCCAACTAGCGGGGGGAACAATGAGCAGTTCTTC.

This sequence joins TRBV5-1 and TRBJ2-1; D is tentatively TRBD1 or TRBD2 (5 bases each). With 0 bases removed from V and 5 bases from J, the gap between germline ends came to 15 bases. The CDR3 has 16 residues. Germline V gene lookup returns CDR1 SGHRS and CDR2 YFSETQ. CDR3 coding DNA: TGCGCCAGCAGCTTGGGCTCGGGGCCCCCTCACAATGAGCAGTTCTTC. Translation gives CASSLGSGPPHNEQFF.

J is TRBJ1-4 and V is TRBV12-3 or TRBV12-4, with TRBD1 matching over 7 bases. CDR3 length: 13 amino acids. J gave up 4 bases and V 10 bases, and 6 bases lay outside the gene matches. This CDR3 reads CATKGQNNEKLFF. The DNA for the CDR3 is TGTGCCACCAAGGGACAGAATAATGAAAAACTGTTTTTT.

V usage is TRBV7-9 and J usage is TRBJ1-5; the D is unclear. The germline gives CDR1 SEHNR, CDR2 FQNEAQ (reference sequence). The CDR3 has 15 residues. Trimming took off 0 bases at V and 1 base at J, with 7 bases between the two ends. The CDR3 region has the DNA TGTGCCAGCAGCTTAGCGGGGTCCAGCAATCAGCCCCAGCATTTT. Its translation: CASSLAGSSNQPQHF.

The chain combines TRBV4-1 with TRBJ1-2, with 8 nucleotides matching TRBD1. This CDR3 is built from 17 residues. The germline CDR1 and CDR2 sequences are MGHRA and YSYEKL. With V trimmed by 0 bases and J by 4 bases, 10 bases remained unmatched. In DNA, the CDR3 is TGCGCCAGCAGCCAAGACTCCGGGACAGGACTTTTCTATGGCTACACCTTC. It encodes CASSQDSGTGLFYGYTF.